A selection of T cell receptor beta chains follows, all from one sample in a study of identical twins. TCRdb reprocessed the 5' RACE reads with MiXCR, giving one entry per CDR3 protein. The sample has 250,000 to 350,000 distinct CDR3 sequences, more than 6.5% seen once; the top ten hold about 2.1%. These data also featured in a second study, about yellow fever vaccine responses in identical twins.

The source material was memory (CD45RO+) T cells sorted from blood. These receptors came from a woman aged 18 to 35 in good health. CDR3s include the opening cysteine and the closing phenylalanine or tryptophan. A D gene is named only where the DNA matches it firmly. Size values are once, few and many counts, or a class for expanded clones, and some rows have none.

clone_size: .
d_call: TRBD2
v_call: TRBV20-1
j_call: TRBJ2-4
cdr3_aa: CSASSTSGRASAKNIQYF
cdr3_nt: TGCAGTGCTAGTTCGACTAGCGGGAGGGCCTCGGCCAAAAACATTCAGTACTTC

clone_size: .
d_call: .
v_call: TRBV5-6
j_call: TRBJ2-7
cdr3_aa: CASRVTGSYEQYF
cdr3_nt: TGTGCCAGCAGGGTCACAGGGTCCTACGAGCAGTACTTC

clone_size: .
d_call: .
v_call: TRBV15
j_call: TRBJ2-3
cdr3_aa: CATSLAPPDTQYF
cdr3_nt: TGTGCCACCTCCCTAGCCCCCCCAGATACGCAGTATTTT

clone_size: .
d_call: .
v_call: TRBV16
j_call: TRBJ2-5
cdr3_aa: CASSFIAEETQYF
cdr3_nt: TGTGCCAGCAGCTTCATCGCCGAAGAGACCCAGTACTTC

clone_size: .
d_call: TRBD1
v_call: TRBV18
j_call: TRBJ2-6
cdr3_aa: CASSPGQGSGANVLTF
cdr3_nt: TGTGCCAGCTCACCGGGACAGGGCTCTGGGGCCAACGTCCTGACTTTC

clone_size: few
d_call: TRBD2
v_call: TRBV20-1
j_call: TRBJ2-3
cdr3_aa: CSAKFGGGGAADTQYF
cdr3_nt: TGCAGTGCTAAGTTCGGGGGCGGGGGGGCAGCAGATACGCAGTATTTT

clone_size: .
d_call: TRBD1
v_call: TRBV12-3/TRBV12-4
j_call: TRBJ2-7
cdr3_aa: CASSLTGGSYEQYF
cdr3_nt: TGTGCCAGCAGTTTAACAGGGGGGAGCTACGAGCAGTACTTC

clone_size: few
d_call: TRBD2
v_call: TRBV3-1
j_call: TRBJ2-7
cdr3_aa: CASSPGSGLAVYEQYF
cdr3_nt: TGTGCCAGCAGCCCGGGGAGCGGGCTAGCGGTCTACGAGCAGTACTTC

clone_size: many
d_call: TRBD1
v_call: TRBV3-1
j_call: TRBJ1-6
cdr3_aa: CASSQAGTGGSPLHF
cdr3_nt: TGTGCCAGCAGCCAAGCCGGGACAGGGGGTTCACCCCTCCACTTT

clone_size: many
d_call: .
v_call: TRBV7-2
j_call: TRBJ1-5
cdr3_aa: CASSEGSGAVQPQHF
cdr3_nt: TGTGCCAGCAGCGAGGGATCGGGGGCGGTGCAGCCCCAGCATTTT

clone_size: few
d_call: .
v_call: TRBV3-1
j_call: TRBJ2-3
cdr3_aa: CASRTRDTQYF
cdr3_nt: TGTGCCAGCAGAACGAGGGATACGCAGTATTTT

clone_size: .
d_call: .
v_call: TRBV2
j_call: TRBJ2-7
cdr3_aa: CASEQDAYEQYF
cdr3_nt: TGTGCCAGCGAACAGGACGCCTACGAGCAGTACTTC

clone_size: .
d_call: TRBD1
v_call: TRBV10-3
j_call: TRBJ1-5
cdr3_aa: CATGTGVNQPQHF
cdr3_nt: TGTGCCACCGGGACAGGGGTCAATCAGCCCCAGCATTTT

clone_size: many
d_call: .
v_call: TRBV11-2
j_call: TRBJ2-3
cdr3_aa: CASRETDTQYF
cdr3_nt: TGTGCCAGCAGGGAGACAGATACGCAGTATTTT

clone_size: many
d_call: TRBD1
v_call: TRBV6-1
j_call: TRBJ2-1
cdr3_aa: CASRPDGTGDNEQFF
cdr3_nt: TGTGCCAGCAGACCCGACGGGACAGGTGACAATGAGCAGTTCTTC

clone_size: .
d_call: .
v_call: TRBV28
j_call: TRBJ2-7
cdr3_aa: CASAGSLYEQYF
cdr3_nt: TGTGCCAGCGCCGGGAGCCTCTACGAGCAGTACTTC

clone_size: few
d_call: .
v_call: TRBV29-1
j_call: TRBJ1-2
cdr3_aa: CSVGGTSYGYTF
cdr3_nt: TGCAGCGTTGGCGGGACCTCCTATGGCTACACCTTC

clone_size: few
d_call: TRBD2
v_call: TRBV20-1
j_call: TRBJ2-1
cdr3_aa: CSATGTSGGYEQFF
cdr3_nt: TGCAGTGCAACCGGGACTAGCGGCGGTTATGAGCAGTTCTTC

clone_size: few
d_call: .
v_call: TRBV14
j_call: TRBJ2-5
cdr3_aa: CASSQGSRPDAETQYF
cdr3_nt: TGTGCCAGCAGCCAGGGTTCCCGCCCCGACGCCGAGACCCAGTACTTC

clone_size: many
d_call: TRBD2
v_call: TRBV5-1
j_call: TRBJ2-7
cdr3_aa: CASSLVPSGVSYEQYF
cdr3_nt: TGCGCCAGCAGCTTGGTGCCTAGCGGGGTCTCCTACGAGCAGTACTTC

clone_size: many
d_call: .
v_call: TRBV5-1
j_call: TRBJ2-5
cdr3_aa: CASSLVPETQYF
cdr3_nt: TGCGCCAGCAGCTTGGTTCCGGAGACCCAGTACTTC

clone_size: few
d_call: .
v_call: TRBV6-1
j_call: TRBJ2-1
cdr3_aa: CASSARPTPKGDEQFF
cdr3_nt: TGTGCCAGCAGTGCGCGGCCGACACCAAAAGGGGATGAGCAGTTCTTC

clone_size: .
d_call: TRBD2
v_call: TRBV7-2
j_call: TRBJ2-3
cdr3_aa: CASSGGIADTQYF
cdr3_nt: TGTGCCTCAAGCGGGGGGATCGCAGATACGCAGTATTTT

clone_size: many
d_call: .
v_call: TRBV5-5
j_call: TRBJ1-1
cdr3_aa: CASSYSGIEAFF
cdr3_nt: TGTGCCAGCAGCTATTCGGGGATTGAAGCTTTCTTT